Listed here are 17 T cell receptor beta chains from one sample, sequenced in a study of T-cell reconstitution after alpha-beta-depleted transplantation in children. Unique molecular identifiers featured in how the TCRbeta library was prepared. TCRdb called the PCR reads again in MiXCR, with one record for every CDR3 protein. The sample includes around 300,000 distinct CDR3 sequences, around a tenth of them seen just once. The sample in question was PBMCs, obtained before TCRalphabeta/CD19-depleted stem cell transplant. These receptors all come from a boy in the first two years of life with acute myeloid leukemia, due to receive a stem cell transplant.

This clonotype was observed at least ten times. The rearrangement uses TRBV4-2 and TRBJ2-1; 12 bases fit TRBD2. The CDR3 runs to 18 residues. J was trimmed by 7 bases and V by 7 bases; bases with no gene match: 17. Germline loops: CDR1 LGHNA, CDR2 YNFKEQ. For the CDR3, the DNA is TGTGCCAGCATAAAGCGGACAGGGCTAGCGGGAGGGCAGAATGAGCAGTTCTTC. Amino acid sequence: CASIKRTGLAGGQNEQFF.

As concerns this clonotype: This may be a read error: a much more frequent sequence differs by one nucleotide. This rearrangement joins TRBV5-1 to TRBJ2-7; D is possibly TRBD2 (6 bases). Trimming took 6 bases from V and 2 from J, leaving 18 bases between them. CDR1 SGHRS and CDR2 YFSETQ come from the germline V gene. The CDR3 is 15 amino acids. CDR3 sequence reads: CASITTSLPTYEQYF. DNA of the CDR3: TGCGCCAGCATCACCACTAGCTTACCTACCTACGAGCAGTACTTC. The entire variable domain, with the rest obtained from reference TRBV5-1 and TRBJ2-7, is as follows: KAGVTQTPRYLIKTRGQQVTLSCSPISGHRSVSWYQQTPGQGLQFLFEYFSETQRNKGNFPGRFSGRQFSNSRSEMNVSTLELGDSALYLCASITTSLPTYEQYFGPGTRLTVT.

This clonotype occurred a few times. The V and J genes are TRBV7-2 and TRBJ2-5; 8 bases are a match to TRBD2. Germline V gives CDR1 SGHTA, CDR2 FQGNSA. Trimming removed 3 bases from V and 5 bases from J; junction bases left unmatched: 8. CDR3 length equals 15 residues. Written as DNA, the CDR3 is TGTGCCAGCAGCTTGCCCGGGGGGGCCGGGGAGACCCAGTACTTC. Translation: CASSLPGGAGETQYF.

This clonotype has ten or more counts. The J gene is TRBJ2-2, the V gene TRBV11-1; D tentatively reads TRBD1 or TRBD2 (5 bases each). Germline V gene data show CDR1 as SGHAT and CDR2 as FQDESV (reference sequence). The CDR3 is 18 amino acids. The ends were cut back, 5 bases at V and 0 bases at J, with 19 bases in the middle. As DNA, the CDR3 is TGTGCCAGCAGCCCAAAACCCGGGACGGTCGCGAACACCGGGGAGCTGTTTTTT. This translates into CASSPKPGTVANTGELFF.

CDR3 amino acids: CASSLARASTDTQYF. Here the CDR3 DNA reads TGTGCCAGCAGCTTAGCGAGGGCCAGCACAGATACGCAGTATTTT. The J gene is TRBJ2-3, the V gene TRBV5-4; D is possibly TRBD2 (5 bases). The CDR3 is 15 amino acids. V lost 2 bases, J lost 0 bases, and 10 bases lay in between. The germline V gene encodes CDR1 SGHNT and CDR2 YYREEE (reference sequence). The full variable domain, completed using reference TRBV5-4 and TRBJ2-3, is ETGVTQSPTHLIKTRGQQVTLRCSSQSGHNTVSWYQQALGQGPQFIFQYYREEENGRGNFPPRFSGLQFPNYSSELNVNALELDDSALYLCASSLARASTDTQYFGPGTRLTVL.

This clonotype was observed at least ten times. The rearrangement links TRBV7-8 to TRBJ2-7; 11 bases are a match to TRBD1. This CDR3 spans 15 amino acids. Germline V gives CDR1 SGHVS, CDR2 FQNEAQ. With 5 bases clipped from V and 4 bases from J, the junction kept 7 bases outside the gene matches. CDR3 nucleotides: TGTGCCAGCAGCCGGGACAGGGGGAACTGGTACGAGCAGTACTTC. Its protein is CASSRDRGNWYEQYF. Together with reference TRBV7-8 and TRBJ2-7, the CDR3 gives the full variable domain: GAGVSQSPRYKVAKRGQDVALRCDPISGHVSLFWYQQALGQGPEFLTYFQNEAQLDKSGLPSDRFFAERPEGSVSTLKIQRTQQEDSAVYLCASSRDRGNWYEQYFGPGTRLTVT.

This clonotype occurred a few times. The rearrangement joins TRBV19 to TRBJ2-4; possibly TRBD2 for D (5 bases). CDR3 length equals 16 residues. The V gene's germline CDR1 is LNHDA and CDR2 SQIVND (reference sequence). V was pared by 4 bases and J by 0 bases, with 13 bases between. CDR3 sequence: CASSTGTSEAKNIQYF. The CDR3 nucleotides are TGTGCCAGTAGTACGGGAACCTCGGAAGCCAAAAACATTCAGTACTTC. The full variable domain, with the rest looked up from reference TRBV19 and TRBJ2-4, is DGGITQSPKYLFRKEGQNVTLSCEQNLNHDAMYWYRQDPGQGLRLIYYSQIVNDFQKGDIAEGYSVSREKKESFPLTVTSAQKNPTAFYLCASSTGTSEAKNIQYFGAGTRLSVL.

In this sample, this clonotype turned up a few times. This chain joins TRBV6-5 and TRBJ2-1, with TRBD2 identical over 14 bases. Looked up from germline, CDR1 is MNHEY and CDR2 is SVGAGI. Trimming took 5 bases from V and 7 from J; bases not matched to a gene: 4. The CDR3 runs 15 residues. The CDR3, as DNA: TGTGCCAGCAGTAACCGACTAGCGGGAGGGAATGAGCAGTTCTTC. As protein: CASSNRLAGGNEQFF.

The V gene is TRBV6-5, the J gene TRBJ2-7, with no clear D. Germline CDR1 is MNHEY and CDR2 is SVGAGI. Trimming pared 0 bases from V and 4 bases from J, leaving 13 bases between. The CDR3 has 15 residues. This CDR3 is CASSYSVNRKYEQYF. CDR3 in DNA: TGTGCCAGCAGTTACTCGGTCAACAGAAAATACGAGCAGTACTTC.

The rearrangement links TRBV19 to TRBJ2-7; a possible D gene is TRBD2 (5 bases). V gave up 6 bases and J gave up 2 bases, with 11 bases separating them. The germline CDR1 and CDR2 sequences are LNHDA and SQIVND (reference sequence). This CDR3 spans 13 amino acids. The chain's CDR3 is CASRNRETYEQYF. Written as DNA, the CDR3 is TGTGCCAGTAGAAACCGGGAAACCTACGAGCAGTACTTC.

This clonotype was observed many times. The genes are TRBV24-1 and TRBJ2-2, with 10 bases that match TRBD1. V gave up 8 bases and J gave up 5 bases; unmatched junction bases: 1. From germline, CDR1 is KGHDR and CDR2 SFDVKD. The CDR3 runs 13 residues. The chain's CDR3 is CATKDRGTGELFF. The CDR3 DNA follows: TGTGCCACCAAGGACAGGGGGACCGGGGAGCTGTTTTTT.

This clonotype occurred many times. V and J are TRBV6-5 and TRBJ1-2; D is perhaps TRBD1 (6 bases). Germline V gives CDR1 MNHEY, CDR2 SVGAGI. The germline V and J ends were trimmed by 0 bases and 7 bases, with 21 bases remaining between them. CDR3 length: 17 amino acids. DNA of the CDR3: TGTGCCAGCAGTTACTCACTCGCCTTAAGGGGGGGCTCTGGCTACACCTTC. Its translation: CASSYSLALRGGSGYTF.

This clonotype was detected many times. This chain's CDR3 is CASNPLGLAGLGEQFF. The CDR3 DNA is TGTGCCAGCAACCCCCTGGGCCTAGCGGGATTGGGGGAGCAGTTCTTC. The chain joins TRBV7-2 to TRBJ2-1, with 9 bases fitting TRBD2. CDR1 and CDR2 from the germline V gene are SGHTA and FQGNSA. Trimming took 7 bases from V and 10 from J; bases not matched to a gene: 17. The CDR3 is made up of 16 amino acids.

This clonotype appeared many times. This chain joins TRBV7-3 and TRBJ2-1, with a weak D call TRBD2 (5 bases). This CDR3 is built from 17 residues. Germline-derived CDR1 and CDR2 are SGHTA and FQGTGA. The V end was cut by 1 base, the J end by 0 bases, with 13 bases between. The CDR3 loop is CASSLMGRPSSYNEQFF. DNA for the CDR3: TGTGCCAGCAGCTTAATGGGGAGACCAAGCTCCTACAATGAGCAGTTCTTC.

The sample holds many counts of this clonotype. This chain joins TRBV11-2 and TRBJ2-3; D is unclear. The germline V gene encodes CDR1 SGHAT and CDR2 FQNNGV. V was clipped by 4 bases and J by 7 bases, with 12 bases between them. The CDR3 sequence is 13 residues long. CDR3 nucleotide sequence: TGTGCCAGCAGCTCCTCAATGGAGAATACGCAGTATTTT. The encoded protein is CASSSSMENTQYF. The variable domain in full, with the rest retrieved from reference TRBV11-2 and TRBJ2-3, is EAGVAQSPRYKIIEKRQSVAFWCNPISGHATLYWYQQILGQGPKLLIQFQNNGVVDDSQLPKDRFSAERLKGVDSTLKIQPAKLEDSAVYLCASSSSMENTQYFGPGTRLTVL.

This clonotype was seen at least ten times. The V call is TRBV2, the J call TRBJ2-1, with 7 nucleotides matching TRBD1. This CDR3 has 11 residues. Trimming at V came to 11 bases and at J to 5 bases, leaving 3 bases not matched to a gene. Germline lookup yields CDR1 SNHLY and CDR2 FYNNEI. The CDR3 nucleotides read TGTGCCGGGGACAGAAACAATGAGCAGTTCTTC. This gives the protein CAGDRNNEQFF. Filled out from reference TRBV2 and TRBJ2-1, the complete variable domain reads EPEVTQTPSHQVTQMGQEVILRCVPISNHLYFYWYRQILGQKVEFLVSFYNNEISEKSEIFDDQFSVERPDGSNFTLKIRSTKLEDSAMYFCAGDRNNEQFFGPGTRLTVL.

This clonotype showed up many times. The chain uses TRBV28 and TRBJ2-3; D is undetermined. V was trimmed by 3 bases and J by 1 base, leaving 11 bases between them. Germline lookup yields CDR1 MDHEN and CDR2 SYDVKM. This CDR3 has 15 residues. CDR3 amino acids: CASSFKDRRTDTQYF. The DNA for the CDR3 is TGTGCCAGCAGTTTTAAGGATCGGCGCACAGATACGCAGTATTTT.